This entry lists 13 T cell receptor beta chains sequenced from one sample in a study of cytomegalovirus exposure and HLA in healthy donors. The PCR used 60 Vbeta and 13 Jbeta primers. The data were produced by immunoSEQ multiplex PCR, yet TCRdb's version contains in-frame clones alone and is incomplete. The repertoire holds approximately 160,000 clones, about 76% seen once, with roughly 7.5% in the top ten. Sequenced: PBMCs. The receptor set was obtained from a male donor in good health and CMV-seropositive.

V is TRBV10-2 and J is TRBJ1-4, with D unclear. Trimming pared 9 bases from V and 5 bases from J, leaving 10 bases between. The germline V gene has CDR1 WSHSY and CDR2 SAAADI. This CDR3 spans 12 amino acids. The CDR3 nucleotides read TGCGCCAGTAGCCCAGCAAATGAAAAACTGTTTTTT. This encodes CASSPANEKLFF.

Details on this clone: At one of its ends the junction is not consistent with the germline gene, which may arise from a read error. Other DNA sequences within the sample encode an identical CDR3. The gene calls are TRBV30 and TRBJ2-5; 8 bases are shared with TRBD2. The CDR3 is 13 amino acids. Germline CDR1 and CDR2: GTSNPN and SVGIG (reference sequence). CDR3 sequence (DNA): TGTGCCTGGAGTGTCGGCGGGGGGCCCCCCGAGGACTTC. Translated: CAWSVGGGPPEDF.

This chain joins TRBV6-5 and TRBJ2-7; 9 bases line up with TRBD1. V gave up 6 bases and J gave up 1 base; unmatched junction bases: 10. CDR3 length: 16 residues. CDR1 is MNHEY, CDR2 SVGAGI, per germline. The CDR3 nucleotides read TGTGCCAGCAGCTACCTTACCGGGACAGGGTCCTACGAGCAGTACTTC. It translates to CASSYLTGTGSYEQYF.

The chain is built from TRBV12-5 and TRBJ1-2; a weak D match, TRBD1 (5 bases). V was cut by 0 bases and J by 6 bases, with 11 bases left in between. Germline CDR1 and CDR2: LGHNT and FRNRAP. This CDR3 is built from 14 residues. The CDR3 loop is CASGLVSTGDGYTF. As DNA, the CDR3 is TGTGCTAGTGGTTTGGTTAGCACAGGAGATGGCTACACCTTC.

The gene calls are TRBV6-5 and TRBJ2-7; D may be TRBD1 (5 bases). The CDR3 spans 14 residues. Germline V gene lookup returns CDR1 MNHEY and CDR2 SVGAGI. The V gene lost 6 bases and the J gene lost 3 bases, with 15 bases spanning the gap. The CDR3 bases are TGTGCCAGCAGCCTCCAGGGTAGGCACTACGAGCAGTACTTC. It encodes CASSLQGRHYEQYF.

The rearrangement joins TRBV11-1 to TRBJ2-3; D remains unclear. V lost 5 bases and J 5 bases, leaving 14 bases between the germline ends. This CDR3 comprises 14 residues. Germline loops: CDR1 SGHAT, CDR2 FQDESV (reference sequence). Written as DNA, the CDR3 is TGTGCCAGCAGCCCCATTGCCCGAGGAGATACGCAGTATTTT. This sequence encodes CASSPIARGDTQYF.

The chain uses TRBV5-6 and TRBJ2-3; D remains ambiguous. The germline V gene encodes CDR1 SGHDT and CDR2 YYEEEE. The CDR3 sequence is 13 residues long. V lost 4 bases and J 0 bases, leaving 6 bases between the germline ends. This CDR3 reads CASSRLSTDTQYF. Written as DNA, the CDR3 is TGTGCCAGCAGCCGACTTAGCACAGATACGCAGTATTTT.

This chain connects TRBV6-1 to TRBJ2-4; D unresolved. Germline V gene sequence: CDR1 MNHNS, CDR2 SASEGT. The V end lost 4 bases, the J end lost 0 bases, and 7 bases lay between the germline ends. The CDR3 sequence is 14 residues long. In nucleotides, the CDR3 is TGTGCCAGCAGTGCTTCGGGAGCCAAAAACATTCAGTACTTC. This encodes CASSASGAKNIQYF.

This clone appeared a single time. CDR3 amino acids: CATQGQGFDGYTF. The DNA for the CDR3 is TGTGCCACCCAAGGACAGGGATTTGATGGCTACACCTTC. This chain joins TRBV19 and TRBJ1-2; 8 positions match TRBD1. V was clipped by 10 bases and J by 6 bases; unmatched bases: 10. The CDR3 sequence is 13 residues long. The germline CDR1 and CDR2 sequences are LNHDA and SQIVND (reference sequence). Combining the CDR3 with reference TRBV19 and TRBJ1-2 gives the whole variable domain DGGITQSPKYLFRKEGQNVTLSCEQNLNHDAMYWYRQDPGQGLRLIYYSQIVNDFQKGDIAEGYSVSREKKESFPLTVTSAQKNPTAFYLCATQGQGFDGYTFGSGTRLTVV.

This chain connects TRBV6-5 to TRBJ1-1; D gene ambiguous. This CDR3 has 13 residues. Trimming stripped 1 base from V and 12 bases from J, with 15 bases between. The V gene's germline CDR1 is MNHEY and CDR2 SVGAGI. This chain's CDR3 is CASSYLGRYETFF. The CDR3 DNA is TGTGCCAGCAGTTACTTAGGGAGATACGAGACTTTCTTT.

The chain joins TRBV4-1 to TRBJ1-5, with D uncertain. With 1 base removed from V and 3 bases from J, the gap between germline ends came to 10 bases. The CDR3 is 15 residues long. The germline V gene has CDR1 MGHRA and CDR2 YSYEKL. The CDR3, as DNA: TGCGCCAGCAGCCAAGGGGCCCTTTTCAATCAGCCCCAGCATTTT. Translated, it gives CASSQGALFNQPQHF.

The chain carries TRBV30 and TRBJ1-6; D possibly corresponds to TRBD1 (5 bases). V dropped 0 bases and J dropped 14 bases, with 17 bases sitting between them. The germline V gene has CDR1 GTSNPN and CDR2 SVGIG (reference sequence). This CDR3 is built from 14 residues. The CDR3 loop reads CAWSVSPDTPTLHF. The CDR3 bases are TGTGCCTGGAGTGTAAGCCCGGACACCCCAACCCTCCACTTT.

V is TRBV19 and J is TRBJ1-2; 9 bases are shared with TRBD1. Germline trimming cut 5 bases from V and 5 bases from J; bases unmatched to any gene: 9. Looked up from germline, CDR1 is LNHDA and CDR2 is SQIVND (reference sequence). The CDR3 is made up of 15 amino acids. The CDR3 region is CASSALDRGLYGYTF. The CDR3, as DNA: TGTGCCAGTAGTGCCTTGGACAGGGGATTGTATGGCTACACCTTC.